These 15 T cell receptor beta chains were sequenced from one sample in a study of T cells in Graves' hyperthyroidism and ophthalmopathy. What was amplified from RNA transcripts were TCR beta CDR3 regions. HTBI primers were the set used in a first-round RT-PCR of the TCR CDR3. Using its own MiXCR run on the multiplex PCR reads, TCRdb lists one record per CDR3 protein. The data contain 250,000 to 300,000 distinct CDR3 sequences, about 17% of them singletons. Sequencing was done on a sample of blood. The source of these receptors is a woman aged 60-75 years with Graves' ophthalmopathy.

In its sample, this clonotype was seen many times. The chain carries TRBV25-1 and TRBJ2-3; a weak D match, TRBD2 (7 bases). V shed 1 base and J shed 5 bases, with 13 bases lying between them. This CDR3 comprises 15 residues. CDR1 is MGHDK, CDR2 SYGVNS, per germline. The CDR3 DNA sequence: TGTGCCAGCAGTGAATTTGGGGGGGCCGGAGATACGCAGTATTTT. Encoded protein: CASSEFGGAGDTQYF.

The chain couples TRBV19 to TRBJ1-1, with D possibly TRBD1 on 6 matching bases. The V and J ends lost 7 bases and 5 bases respectively, with 14 bases between them. Germline V lookup: CDR1 LNHDA, CDR2 SQIVND (reference sequence). This CDR3 region has 13 residues. This CDR3 is CASNPRGRTEAFF. The DNA for the CDR3 is TGTGCCAGTAACCCCCGGGGGCGGACTGAAGCTTTCTTT.

This clonotype was counted ten times or more. V and J are TRBV30 and TRBJ1-1, with no clear D. Germline-derived CDR1 and CDR2 are GTSNPN and SVGIG (reference sequence). The CDR3 sequence is 11 residues long. V gave up 0 bases and J gave up 10 bases, with 9 bases separating them. CDR3 in amino acids: CAWSVNWGAFF. For the CDR3, the DNA is TGTGCCTGGAGTGTAAACTGGGGAGCTTTCTTT.

J is TRBJ2-3 and V is TRBV7-9; 13 bases line up with TRBD2. The CDR3 is 16 amino acids. Trimming removed 5 bases from V and 6 bases from J; junction bases left unmatched: 8. In germline, CDR1 is SEHNR, CDR2 FQNEAQ (reference sequence). CDR3 amino acids: CASSQTSGRSVDTQYF. In DNA form, the CDR3 reads TGTGCCAGCAGCCAGACTAGCGGGAGGTCCGTTGATACGCAGTATTTT.

This clonotype was seen only a few times. This chain joins TRBV3-1 and TRBJ1-6; TRBD1 matches 7 bases. The CDR3 has 15 residues. Germline loops: CDR1 LGHDT, CDR2 YNNKEL (reference sequence). V shed 5 bases and J 7 bases; nucleotides not matched to a gene: 8. DNA for the CDR3: TGTGCCAGCAGCTCGCGGGGAGGGGGCAATTCACCCCTCCACTTT. Its protein is CASSSRGGGNSPLHF.

This clonotype was counted many times. V gene TRBV2 combines with J gene TRBJ1-4; no clear D gene. CDR1 and CDR2 from the germline V gene are SNHLY and FYNNEI. The CDR3 is made up of 13 amino acids. V shed 7 bases and J shed 8 bases, with 14 bases lying between them. The CDR3 here is CASIRTFPEKLFF. The CDR3 DNA sequence: TGTGCCAGCATAAGGACCTTCCCCGAAAAACTGTTTTTT.

This clonotype was recorded at least ten times. The gene calls are TRBV5-8 and TRBJ2-1; the D gene is possibly TRBD1 (5 bases). V was pared by 3 bases and J by 4 bases, with 20 bases between. The CDR3 runs 17 residues. Per germline, CDR1 SGHTS and CDR2 YDEGEE. CDR3 residues: CASSSTGPLGYYNEQFF. For the CDR3, the DNA is TGTGCCAGCAGCTCCACAGGCCCACTTGGGTATTACAATGAGCAGTTCTTC.

This clonotype was seen many times. V usage is TRBV18 and J usage is TRBJ2-1, with 7 bases lining up with TRBD1. Germline V gives CDR1 KGHSH, CDR2 LQKENI. The V and J ends lost 2 bases and 3 bases, in that order; junction bases with no gene match: 7. The length of the CDR3 is 16 residues. The CDR3 reads CASSPFQGDDYNEQFF. CDR3 sequence (DNA): TGTGCCAGCTCACCATTTCAGGGGGACGACTACAATGAGCAGTTCTTC.

This clonotype has at least ten counts. The V and J genes are TRBV2 and TRBJ2-4; 7 bases fit TRBD1. Germline CDR1 SNHLY, CDR2 FYNNEI. This CDR3 region has 17 residues. Trimming cost V 6 bases and J 4 bases; bases outside gene matches: 15. CDR3 in amino acids: CASSQRIQGRRKNIQYF. The CDR3 DNA reads as TGTGCCAGCAGCCAAAGAATACAGGGGCGAAGGAAAAACATTCAGTACTTC.

This clonotype was seen a few times. One junction end does not reproduce the germline sequence, and a read error may be involved. This rearrangement joins TRBV6-1 to TRBJ1-1; weak D call: TRBD1 (6 bases). CDR1 is MNHNS and CDR2 is SASEGT in the germline V gene. The CDR3 runs 14 residues. CDR3: CASSKEGRDTGAFF. In DNA, the CDR3 is TGTGCCAGCAGTAAGGAAGGGAGGGACACTGGAGCTTTCTTT.

The chain combines TRBV7-9 with TRBJ2-3, with a weak D call TRBD1 (6 bases). Germline CDR1 is SEHNR and CDR2 is FQNEAQ (reference sequence). The CDR3 extends over 15 amino acids. Trimming pared 4 bases from V and 2 bases from J, leaving 13 bases between. CDR3 DNA sequence: TGTGCCAGCAGCTCTTACAGGGCTTCCACAGATACGCAGTATTTT. Translation gives CASSSYRASTDTQYF. Filled out from reference TRBV7-9 and TRBJ2-3, the complete variable domain reads DTGVSQNPRHKITKRGQNVTFRCDPISEHNRLYWYRQTLGQGPEFLTYFQNEAQLEKSRLLSDRFSAERPKGSFSTLEIQRTEQGDSAMYLCASSSYRASTDTQYFGPGTRLTVL.

The chain combines TRBV27 with TRBJ1-1; 11 nucleotides align to TRBD1. The CDR3 is made up of 12 amino acids. V shed 8 bases and J 11 bases; nucleotides not matched to a gene: 7. From germline, CDR1 is MNHEY and CDR2 SMNVEV (reference sequence). The CDR3 bases are TGTGCCAGCTCGGGACAGGGGGTCGGGGCTTTCTTT. Residues: CASSGQGVGAFF.

The CDR3 bases are TGTGCCACCAAAAAGGCAGGGGATTCCGGGGAGCTGTTTTTT. It codes for CATKKAGDSGELFF. This sequence joins TRBV24-1 and TRBJ2-2; possibly TRBD1 for D (6 bases). This CDR3 comprises 14 residues. Trimming stripped 8 bases from V and 6 bases from J, with 15 bases between. Germline V gives CDR1 KGHDR, CDR2 SFDVKD.

The genes are TRBV6-4 and TRBJ2-2, with 8 bases that match TRBD1. The CDR3 length is 16 residues. Per germline, CDR1 MRHNA and CDR2 SNTAGT. Trimming took 5 bases from V and 5 from J; bases not matched to a gene: 10. For the CDR3, the DNA is TGTGCCAGCAGTTATACCGGGACAGGCGGTACCGGGGAGCTGTTTTTT. This gives the protein CASSYTGTGGTGELFF.

Turning to this clonotype: Compared with germline, one end of the junction differs, possibly owing to a read error. The chain carries TRBV6-1 and TRBJ2-2; 9 bases fit TRBD2. The CDR3 length is 20 residues. The germline CDR1 and CDR2 sequences are MNHNS and SASEGT. This chain's CDR3 is CASREEKAAGGITKTGELFF. DNA of the CDR3: TGTGCCAGCAGAGAGGAGAAAGCCGCGGGGGGGATCACGAAAACCGGGGAGCTGTTTTTT.